This is a list of T cell receptor beta chains from one sample in a study of blood T cell repertoires in COVID-19. Clones were read by immunoSEQ multiplex PCR, and TCRdb kept only the in-frame ones, dropping some. The repertoire holds under 200,000 clones, with 75% to 95% as singletons. Sequencing used peripheral blood. These receptors were collected from a man between 45 and 60 years old with acute or convalescent COVID-19. CDR3s include the opening cysteine and the closing phenylalanine or tryptophan. The D gene is left open where the match is weak. Only some rows state a clone size, as once, few, many or a class for expanded clones.

>TRBJ1-5|TRBD1|TRBV6-5|.
CASSRQGSNQPQHF
TGTGCCAGCAGTAGACAGGGGAGCAATCAGCCCCAGCATTTT
>TRBJ1-5|.|TRBV2|.
CASSEQGTSNQPQHF
TGTGCCAGCAGTGAACAGGGGACAAGCAATCAGCCCCAGCATTTT
>TRBJ1-2|.|TRBV10-3|.
CAISDRAHGYTF
TGTGCCATCAGTGACAGGGCTCATGGCTACACCTTC
>TRBJ2-1|.|TRBV19|once
CASSSSPGHNYNEQFF
TGTGCCAGTAGTAGCTCACCGGGACATAACTACAATGAGCAGTTCTTC
>TRBJ2-3|.|TRBV6-2/TRBV6-3|.
CASSYFLDTQYF
TGTGCCAGCAGTTACTTCCTAGATACGCAGTATTTT
>TRBJ1-1|.|TRBV6-5|.
CASSYLRGTEAFF
TGTGCCAGCAGTTACCTTCGGGGGACTGAAGCTTTCTTT
>TRBJ1-1|TRBD1|TRBV19|.
CASSSHRDRVPTEAFF
TGTGCCAGTAGTTCACACCGGGACAGGGTACCCACTGAAGCTTTCTTT
>TRBJ2-6|TRBD1|TRBV5-1|.
CASSPGTGIMIGSSGANVLTF
TGCGCCAGCAGCCCCGGGACAGGGATTATGATTGGTAGCTCTGGGGCCAACGTCCTGACTTTC
>TRBJ1-6|.|TRBV9|.
CASSETDSMHNSPLHF
TGTGCCAGCAGCGAGACAGATTCAATGCATAATTCACCCCTCCACTTT
>TRBJ2-3|.|TRBV6-5|few
CASSSGILSFGDTQYF
TGTGCCAGCAGTTCGGGGATCTTATCGTTTGGAGATACGCAGTATTTT